Listed below are T cell receptor beta chains from one sample, sequenced in a study of blood T cell repertoires in COVID-19. The data were produced by immunoSEQ multiplex PCR, yet TCRdb's version contains in-frame clones alone and is incomplete. Among some 100,000 clones, around nine tenths were seen once, and the ten largest hold under 7.5%. Sequenced material: peripheral blood. The receptor source for this set is a man in his 70s with acute or convalescent COVID-19. Both conserved end residues are part of each CDR3. The order of the fields is J gene, D gene, clone size, V gene, CDR3 length, CDR3 protein, CDR3 DNA. D genes are given only for firm matches. Size is omitted from some rows. Given values are once, few, many or a class for expanded clones.

J gene: TRBJ2-7
D gene: TRBD1
clone size: -
V gene: TRBV23-1
CDR3 length: 16
CDR3 protein: CARPVDDRGYSNEQYF
CDR3 DNA: TGCGCCAGGCCCGTGGATGACAGGGGTTACTCCAACGAGCAGTACTTC

J gene: TRBJ1-1
D gene: -
clone size: -
V gene: TRBV27
CDR3 length: 14
CDR3 protein: CASSLGGTNTEAFF
CDR3 DNA: TGTGCCAGCAGTTTAGGGGGGACTAACACTGAAGCTTTCTTT

J gene: TRBJ2-7
D gene: -
clone size: -
V gene: TRBV5-1
CDR3 length: 17
CDR3 protein: CASSSEPLGEGLYEQYF
CDR3 DNA: TGCGCCAGCAGCTCGGAACCTCTAGGGGAAGGGCTCTACGAGCAGTACTTC

J gene: TRBJ2-3
D gene: TRBD2
clone size: -
V gene: TRBV7-9
CDR3 length: 15
CDR3 protein: CASSLVAGSTDTQYF
CDR3 DNA: TGTGCCAGCAGCTTAGTAGCGGGGAGCACAGATACGCAGTATTTT

J gene: TRBJ2-5
D gene: TRBD2
clone size: -
V gene: TRBV6-6
CDR3 length: 16
CDR3 protein: CASEWAPTSPWETQYF
CDR3 DNA: TGTGCCAGCGAGTGGGCCCCGACTAGCCCCTGGGAGACCCAGTACTTC

J gene: TRBJ2-7
D gene: TRBD2
clone size: -
V gene: TRBV6-5
CDR3 length: 15
CDR3 protein: CATLPGLAGGYEQYF
CDR3 DNA: TGTGCCACCCTCCCCGGACTAGCGGGGGGCTACGAGCAGTACTTC

J gene: TRBJ2-7
D gene: -
clone size: -
V gene: TRBV10-2
CDR3 length: 14
CDR3 protein: CASSPGPGGYEQYF
CDR3 DNA: TGCGCCAGCAGTCCCGGGCCCGGGGGCTACGAGCAGTACTTC

J gene: TRBJ2-7
D gene: TRBD1
clone size: -
V gene: TRBV18
CDR3 length: 13
CDR3 protein: CASTELQGNEQYF
CDR3 DNA: TGTGCCAGCACCGAACTACAGGGGAACGAGCAGTACTTC

J gene: TRBJ1-1
D gene: -
clone size: -
V gene: TRBV29-1
CDR3 length: 14
CDR3 protein: CSVDQGDMNTEAFF
CDR3 DNA: TGCAGCGTTGACCAGGGTGACATGAACACTGAAGCTTTCTTT

J gene: TRBJ2-1
D gene: -
clone size: once
V gene: TRBV30
CDR3 length: 12
CDR3 protein: CAWSLSPYEQFF
CDR3 DNA: TGTGCCTGGAGCCTAAGCCCTTACGAGCAGTTCTTC

J gene: TRBJ2-4
D gene: -
clone size: -
V gene: TRBV15
CDR3 length: 15
CDR3 protein: CATSWDGRTKNIQYF
CDR3 DNA: TGTGCCACCAGTTGGGATGGGAGGACCAAAAACATTCAGTACTTC

J gene: TRBJ2-5
D gene: TRBD2
clone size: once
V gene: TRBV5-1
CDR3 length: 14
CDR3 protein: CASSLVAGEETQYF
CDR3 DNA: TGCGCCAGCAGCTTGGTTGCGGGAGAGGAGACCCAGTACTTC

J gene: TRBJ1-2
D gene: -
clone size: -
V gene: TRBV28
CDR3 length: 14
CDR3 protein: CASTSGGQHYGYTF
CDR3 DNA: TGTGCCAGCACCTCGGGGGGCCAGCACTATGGCTACACCTTC

J gene: TRBJ2-3
D gene: -
clone size: -
V gene: TRBV5-1
CDR3 length: 12
CDR3 protein: CASSLAADTQYF
CDR3 DNA: TGCGCCAGCAGCTTGGCAGCAGATACGCAGTATTTT

J gene: TRBJ2-7
D gene: -
clone size: -
V gene: TRBV5-1
CDR3 length: 15
CDR3 protein: CASSFSGARSYEQYF
CDR3 DNA: TGCGCCAGCAGCTTCTCGGGAGCCCGATCCTACGAGCAGTACTTC

J gene: TRBJ1-5
D gene: -
clone size: -
V gene: TRBV30
CDR3 length: 15
CDR3 protein: CAWSPRGLGNQPQHF
CDR3 DNA: TGTGCCTGGAGTCCTAGGGGGTTGGGCAATCAGCCCCAGCATTTT

J gene: TRBJ2-2
D gene: TRBD2
clone size: -
V gene: TRBV7-9
CDR3 length: 15
CDR3 protein: CASGISGSHTGELFF
CDR3 DNA: TGTGCCAGCGGGATTAGCGGGAGCCACACCGGGGAGCTGTTTTTT

J gene: TRBJ1-1
D gene: TRBD1
clone size: -
V gene: TRBV6-2/TRBV6-3
CDR3 length: 18
CDR3 protein: CASSPPAGTGIWGTEAFF
CDR3 DNA: TGTGCCAGCAGTCCGCCCGCCGGGACAGGGATATGGGGCACTGAAGCTTTCTTT

J gene: TRBJ1-6
D gene: -
clone size: -
V gene: TRBV10-3
CDR3 length: 13
CDR3 protein: CAITGSSASPLHF
CDR3 DNA: TGTGCCATCACAGGGTCGTCAGCTTCACCCCTCCACTTT

J gene: TRBJ1-6
D gene: -
clone size: -
V gene: TRBV30
CDR3 length: 15
CDR3 protein: CAWSVDSRSNSPLHF
CDR3 DNA: TGTGCCTGGAGTGTGGACTCGAGATCTAATTCACCCCTCCACTTT

J gene: TRBJ2-3
D gene: -
clone size: -
V gene: TRBV7-3
CDR3 length: 14
CDR3 protein: CASSPLSGTDTQYF
CDR3 DNA: TGTGCCAGCAGCCCACTCTCGGGCACAGATACGCAGTATTTT

J gene: TRBJ1-1
D gene: -
clone size: -
V gene: TRBV7-2
CDR3 length: 13
CDR3 protein: CASSLGQNTEAFF
CDR3 DNA: TGTGCCAGCAGCTTAGGTCAGAACACTGAAGCTTTCTTT

J gene: TRBJ2-5
D gene: TRBD1
clone size: -
V gene: TRBV11-3
CDR3 length: 15
CDR3 protein: CASSLAGTGTETQYF
CDR3 DNA: TGTGCCAGCAGCTTAGCTGGGACAGGGACGGAGACCCAGTACTTC

J gene: TRBJ1-2
D gene: -
clone size: -
V gene: TRBV30
CDR3 length: 12
CDR3 protein: CAFEGLDNGYTF
CDR3 DNA: TGTGCCTTCGAGGGACTAGATAATGGCTACACCTTC

J gene: TRBJ2-5
D gene: TRBD2
clone size: -
V gene: TRBV3-1/TRBV3-2
CDR3 length: 12
CDR3 protein: CASREGGQTQYF
CDR3 DNA: TGTGCCAGCAGAGAGGGAGGGCAGACCCAGTACTTC

J gene: TRBJ2-7
D gene: -
clone size: -
V gene: TRBV7-9
CDR3 length: 17
CDR3 protein: CASSLEGKVALSYEQYF
CDR3 DNA: TGTGCCAGCAGCTTAGAGGGGAAGGTGGCACTATCCTACGAGCAGTACTTC

J gene: TRBJ2-1
D gene: -
clone size: -
V gene: TRBV5-1
CDR3 length: 14
CDR3 protein: CASSFQAATNEQFF
CDR3 DNA: TGCGCCAGCAGCTTTCAAGCGGCGACTAATGAGCAGTTCTTC

J gene: TRBJ2-6
D gene: -
clone size: few
V gene: TRBV6-5
CDR3 length: 13
CDR3 protein: CASGGYGANVLTF
CDR3 DNA: TGTGCCAGCGGGGGCTATGGGGCCAACGTCCTGACTTTC

J gene: TRBJ1-5
D gene: -
clone size: -
V gene: TRBV18
CDR3 length: 14
CDR3 protein: CASSPGQSNQPQHF
CDR3 DNA: TGTGCCAGCTCACCAGGACAGAGCAATCAGCCCCAGCATTTT

J gene: TRBJ1-2
D gene: TRBD1
clone size: -
V gene: TRBV9
CDR3 length: 16
CDR3 protein: CASSRRTGEAHYGYTF
CDR3 DNA: TGTGCCAGCAGCAGACGGACAGGGGAGGCCCACTATGGCTACACCTTC

J gene: TRBJ2-5
D gene: -
clone size: -
V gene: TRBV12-5
CDR3 length: 15
CDR3 protein: CASGFQQGLGETQYF
CDR3 DNA: TGTGCTAGTGGTTTTCAACAGGGTTTAGGAGAGACCCAGTACTTC

J gene: TRBJ2-3
D gene: TRBD2
clone size: -
V gene: TRBV5-4
CDR3 length: 16
CDR3 protein: CASSLVTSGGTDTQYF
CDR3 DNA: TGTGCCAGCAGCTTGGTTACTAGCGGGGGCACAGATACGCAGTATTTT

J gene: TRBJ1-1
D gene: -
clone size: -
V gene: TRBV7-3
CDR3 length: 14
CDR3 protein: CASSLAVRNTEAFF
CDR3 DNA: TGTGCCAGCAGCTTGGCGGTCCGGAACACTGAAGCTTTCTTT